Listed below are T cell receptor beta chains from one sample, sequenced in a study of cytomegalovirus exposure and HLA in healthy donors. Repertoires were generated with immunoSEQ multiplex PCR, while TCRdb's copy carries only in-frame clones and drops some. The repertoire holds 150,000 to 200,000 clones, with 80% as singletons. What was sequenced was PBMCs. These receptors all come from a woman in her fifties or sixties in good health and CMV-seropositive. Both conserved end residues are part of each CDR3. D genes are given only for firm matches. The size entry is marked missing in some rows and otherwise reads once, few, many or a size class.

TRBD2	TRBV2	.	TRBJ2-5	CASSPLTSGPPQETQYF	TGTGCCAGCAGTCCCCTTACTAGCGGACCCCCACAAGAGACCCAGTACTTC
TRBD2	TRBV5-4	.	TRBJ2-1	CASSTTSGGPSNEQFF	TGTGCCAGCAGCACGACTAGCGGGGGGCCAAGCAATGAGCAGTTCTTC
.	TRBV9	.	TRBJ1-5	CASSVTPAEPQHF	TGTGCCAGCAGCGTAACCCCCGCGGAGCCCCAGCATTTT
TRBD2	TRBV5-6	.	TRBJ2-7	CASSLILGTSNYEQYF	TGTGCCAGCAGCTTGATATTGGGGACTAGCAACTACGAGCAGTACTTC
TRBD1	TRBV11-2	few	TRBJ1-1	CASSFGWTGRNTEAFF	TGTGCCAGCAGCTTTGGGTGGACAGGGAGGAACACTGAAGCTTTCTTT
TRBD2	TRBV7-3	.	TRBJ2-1	CASSPQPRRGGGDEQFF	TGTGCCAGCAGCCCCCAGCCCCGGCGGGGGGGTGGGGATGAGCAGTTCTTC
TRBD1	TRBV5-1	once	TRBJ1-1	CASSPGQGQNTEAFF	TGCGCCAGCAGCCCCGGACAGGGGCAGAACACTGAAGCTTTCTTT
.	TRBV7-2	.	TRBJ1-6	CASSGATSPLHF	TGTGCCAGCAGCGGGGCGACATCACCCCTCCACTTT
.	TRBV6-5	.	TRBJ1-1	CASSSVENTEAFF	TGTGCCAGCAGCTCAGTCGAGAACACTGAAGCTTTCTTT
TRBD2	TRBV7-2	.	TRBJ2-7	CASSPRLAGGSDEQYF	TGTGCCAGCAGTCCAAGACTAGCGGGAGGATCGGACGAGCAGTACTTC
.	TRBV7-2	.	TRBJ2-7	CASSLGGLPPYEQYF	TGTGCCAGCAGCTTAGGAGGGCTACCCCCCTACGAGCAGTACTTC
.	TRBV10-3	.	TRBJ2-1	CAISEWRQANEQFF	TGTGCCATCAGTGAGTGGAGACAGGCGAATGAGCAGTTCTTC
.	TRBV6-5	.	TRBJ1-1	CASSYSRVLNTEAFF	TGTGCCAGCAGTTACTCGCGGGTATTGAACACTGAAGCTTTCTTT
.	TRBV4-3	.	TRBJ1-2	CASSQVGSGYGYTF	TGCGCCAGCAGCCAAGTAGGGAGCGGCTATGGCTACACCTTC
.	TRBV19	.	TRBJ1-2	CASSIGIVRNYGYTF	TGTGCCAGTAGTATTGGTATAGTTCGGAACTATGGCTACACCTTC
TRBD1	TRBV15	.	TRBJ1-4	CATSRERTGDSEKLFF	TGTGCCACCAGCAGAGAAAGGACAGGGGATTCGGAAAAACTGTTTTTT